Listed below are T cell receptor beta chains from one sample, sequenced in a study of T cells after yellow fever vaccination. TCRdb re-called the 5' RACE reads through MiXCR, storing one row per CDR3 protein. The sample lists over 65,000 distinct CDR3 sequences; 13% were seen once. Sample: CD8+ T cells not binding an NS4B(214-222) dextramer, sorted from PBMCs, taken 20 to 25 days after the first yellow fever vaccination. These receptors all come from a man aged 18 to 29 who received the YFV17D yellow fever vaccine. Each CDR3 is given without its conserved first and last residue.

J: TRBJ1-5; V: TRBV19; CDR3: ASSSYGNQPQH
J: TRBJ2-1; V: TRBV15; CDR3: ATSREGDFDNEQF
J: TRBJ1-2; V: TRBV6-2/TRBV6-3; CDR3: ASSYGWTHANYGYT
J: TRBJ2-1; V: TRBV4-3; CDR3: ASSQLGRGGDEQF
J: TRBJ2-5; V: TRBV4-1; CDR3: ASSQGQGIQIQY
J: TRBJ1-2; V: TRBV27; CDR3: ASSPGQGAGDPTYGYT
J: TRBJ2-3; V: TRBV3-1; CDR3: ASSQDETSGTDTQY
J: TRBJ1-6; V: TRBV7-3; CDR3: ASSLNGGSTLH
J: TRBJ1-5; V: TRBV15; CDR3: ATSRAPSGGQPQH
J: TRBJ2-1; V: TRBV6-2/TRBV6-3; CDR3: ASREIGAENNEQF
J: TRBJ1-1; V: TRBV4-3; CDR3: ASSQDHMNTEAF
J: TRBJ2-1; V: TRBV12-3/TRBV12-4; CDR3: ASSSGTSVNEQF
J: TRBJ2-1; V: TRBV10-2; CDR3: ASSEELAGSYNEQF
J: TRBJ2-2; V: TRBV3-1; CDR3: ASTPGTSFFGELF
J: TRBJ2-3; V: TRBV19; CDR3: ASSTLPQGWSTDTQY